This T cell receptor (beta chain) was identified during a study of T cell responses to AZD1222 COVID-19 vaccine. About the research overall: Second doses were pooled across both intervals (about 4 or about 12 weeks).

This clone appeared a few times. Its antigen is not known. Other nucleotide sequences in the sample specify the same CDR3. Assay used: immunoSEQ multiplex PCR; TCRdb lists only in-frame clones, some missing. The data show about 120,000 clones, roughly 90% seen once. With V trimmed by 0 bases and J by 3 bases, 2 bases remained unmatched. Germline values: CDR1 LNHNV, CDR2 YYDKDF (reference sequence). This CDR3 region has 14 residues. Study outcomes and limitations: Of the AZD1222 recipients, only five or six were seropositive at baseline. Spike-specific TCR breadth and depth were elevated following two AZD1222 doses. A mostly white British donor set with more females was recruited, and clonal diversity was possibly underestimated.

The rearrangement uses TRBV15 and TRBJ2-7; 7 positions agree with TRBD2. The source material was peripheral blood, sampled on day 0 of AZD1222 vaccination. The sequence was obtained from an adult in good health. CDR3 nucleotide sequence: TGTGCCACCAGCAGAGATGGCGGGAGCTACGAGCAGTACTTC. Translation gives CATSRDGGSYEQYF. Using reference TRBV15 and TRBJ2-7 for the parts outside the CDR3, the full variable domain is DAMVIQNPRYQVTQFGKPVTLSCSQTLNHNVMYWYQQKSSQAPKLLFHYYDKDFNNEADTPDNFQSRRPNTSFCFLDIRSPGLGDTAMYLCATSRDGGSYEQYFGPGTRLTVT.